One sample yielded the 29 T cell receptor beta chains listed below, sequenced in a study of T cell responses to AZD1222 COVID-19 vaccine. TCRdb's copy holds only in-frame clones and misses some; the assay was immunoSEQ multiplex PCR. This table has more than 95,000 clones, 85% to 90% appearing once. The starting material was peripheral blood, obtained on day 0 of AZD1222 vaccination. These receptors came from an adult in good health.

This chain joins TRBV5-1 and TRBJ1-5; D is undetermined. The CDR3 sequence is 15 residues long. Germline assignment: CDR1 SGHRS and CDR2 YFSETQ. Trimming shortened V by 1 base and J by 2 bases, and 10 bases separated the two germline ends. The CDR3 region has the DNA TGCGCCAGCAGCTTGACGGGGTCAGGCAATCAGCCCCAGCATTTT. Translated: CASSLTGSGNQPQHF.

The V and J genes are TRBV7-6 and TRBJ2-7; D call uncertain. V was shortened by 5 bases and J by 0 bases, with 11 bases between the two germline ends. Germline loops: CDR1 SGHVS, CDR2 FNYEAQ. This CDR3 has 14 amino acids. CDR3 protein: CASSPDSVSYEQYF. The CDR3 DNA is TGTGCCAGCAGCCCAGACTCCGTCTCCTACGAGCAGTACTTC.

DNA for the CDR3: TGTGCCAGTAGTCAACAGGGGGAACAGCCCCAGCATTTT. As protein: CASSQQGEQPQHF. V usage is TRBV19 and J usage is TRBJ1-5; 8 bases are a match to TRBD1. Germline trimming cut 5 bases from V and 7 bases from J; bases unmatched to any gene: 4. This CDR3 is built from 13 residues. The germline CDR1 and CDR2 sequences are LNHDA and SQIVND (reference sequence). Complete variable domain (other parts from reference TRBV19 and TRBJ1-5): DGGITQSPKYLFRKEGQNVTLSCEQNLNHDAMYWYRQDPGQGLRLIYYSQIVNDFQKGDIAEGYSVSREKKESFPLTVTSAQKNPTAFYLCASSQQGEQPQHFGDGTRLSIL.

V usage is TRBV7-2 and J usage is TRBJ2-7; the match to TRBD2 covers 7 bases. The trim removed 0 bases at V and 5 bases at J, leaving 7 bases unmatched. CDR3 length equals 15 residues. Germline V gives CDR1 SGHTA, CDR2 FQGNSA. The CDR3 loop reads CASSLAWGGLNEQYF. The CDR3, as DNA: TGTGCCAGCAGCTTAGCGTGGGGGGGGTTGAACGAGCAGTACTTC. The full variable domain, completed using reference TRBV7-2 and TRBJ2-7, is GAGVSQSPSNKVTEKGKDVELRCDPISGHTALYWYRQSLGQGLEFLIYFQGNSAPDKSGLPSDRFSAERTGGSVSTLTIQRTQQEDSAVYLCASSLAWGGLNEQYFGPGTRLTVT.

The chain is built from TRBV4-1 and TRBJ1-1; D is unresolved. Trimming stripped 4 bases from V and 1 base from J, with 4 bases between. CDR1 is MGHRA and CDR2 is YSYEKL in the germline V gene. CDR3 length: 12 amino acids. The CDR3: CASSRQNTEAFF. The CDR3 bases are TGCGCCAGCAGCCGACAGAACACTGAAGCTTTCTTT.

This chain links TRBV5-1 with TRBJ2-2; D is perhaps TRBD1 or TRBD2 (5 bases each). Trimming left V 2 bases short and J 5 bases short, with 16 bases between. Germline CDR1 and CDR2: SGHRS and YFSETQ. The CDR3 length is 16 residues. The CDR3 loop reads CASSFSGTGRTGELFF. DNA for the CDR3: TGCGCCAGCAGCTTTTCCGGGACCGGGCGGACCGGGGAGCTGTTTTTT.

This chain links TRBV7-2 with TRBJ1-1; D not resolved. The length of the CDR3 is 14 residues. Germline V gives CDR1 SGHTA, CDR2 FQGNSA. V lost 3 bases and J 7 bases, leaving 15 bases between the germline ends. The CDR3 DNA sequence: TGTGCCAGCAGCTTGGGTGGACCAACCAGTGAAGCTTTCTTT. Protein sequence: CASSLGGPTSEAFF.

This rearrangement joins TRBV5-1 to TRBJ2-3, with no clear D. Trimming removed 3 bases at V and 2 bases at J, with 7 bases between. The CDR3 has 13 residues. Looked up from germline, CDR1 is SGHRS and CDR2 is YFSETQ. For the CDR3, the DNA is TGCGCCAGCAGCTCCTACCTCACAGATACGCAGTATTTT. Its translation: CASSSYLTDTQYF.

V gene TRBV7-2 combines with J gene TRBJ1-2; no clear D. CDR3 length: 15 amino acids. The germline V gene encodes CDR1 SGHTA and CDR2 FQGNSA. Trimming shortened V by 0 bases and J by 4 bases, and 12 bases separated the two germline ends. This chain's CDR3 is CASSLARRSTYGYTF. In DNA form, the CDR3 reads TGTGCCAGCAGCTTAGCGAGGCGCAGTACCTATGGCTACACCTTC.

This chain uses TRBV5-1 with TRBJ2-3, with TRBD2 matching over 15 bases. Germline CDR1 reads SGHRS; CDR2 reads YFSETQ. The CDR3 spans 16 residues. After removal of 7 bases from V and 0 bases from J, the junction contained 3 bases not matched to a gene. The DNA for the CDR3 is TGCGCCAGCCCGGGACTAGCGGGGGGTAGCACAGATACGCAGTATTTT. Protein: CASPGLAGGSTDTQYF.

This clone was picked up one time. The V call is TRBV7-2, the J call TRBJ2-3, with 7 bases aligning to TRBD2. Trimming cost V 0 bases and J 2 bases; bases outside gene matches: 2. Germline values: CDR1 SGHTA, CDR2 FQGNSA. CDR3 length: 15 residues. The chain's CDR3 is CASSLAGLHTDTQYF. The CDR3 DNA reads TGTGCCAGCAGCTTAGCGGGACTACACACAGATACGCAGTATTTT. The variable domain in full, with the rest retrieved from reference TRBV7-2 and TRBJ2-3, is GAGVSQSPSNKVTEKGKDVELRCDPISGHTALYWYRQSLGQGLEFLIYFQGNSAPDKSGLPSDRFSAERTGGSVSTLTIQRTQQEDSAVYLCASSLAGLHTDTQYFGPGTRLTVL.

The CDR3 DNA sequence: TGTGCCAGCAGCTTGAACCCCCGGGCCTACAATGAGCAGTTCTTC. Protein product: CASSLNPRAYNEQFF. The chain joins TRBV5-8 to TRBJ2-1; D remains ambiguous. The CDR3 spans 15 residues. With 1 base removed from V and 2 bases from J, the gap between germline ends came to 10 bases. Germline assignment: CDR1 SGHTS and CDR2 YDEGEE.

The chain is built from TRBV9 and TRBJ2-1, with 12 bases that match TRBD2. Germline lookup yields CDR1 SGDLS and CDR2 YYNGEE. J lost 7 bases, V lost 1 base, and 6 bases had no gene match. This CDR3 is built from 16 residues. The CDR3 here is CASSVSLAGGLNEQFF. CDR3 nucleotides: TGTGCCAGCAGCGTATCCCTAGCGGGGGGGCTAAATGAGCAGTTCTTC. Full variable domain (missing parts from reference TRBV9 and TRBJ2-1): DSGVTQTPKHLITATGQRVTLRCSPRSGDLSVYWYQQSLDQGLQFLIQYYNGEERAKGNILERFSAQQFPDLHSELNLSSLELGDSALYFCASSVSLAGGLNEQFFGPGTRLTVL.

This chain joins TRBV5-6 and TRBJ1-2; the D is unclear. CDR3 length: 15 residues. V was shortened by 2 bases and J by 3 bases, with 14 bases between the two germline ends. Per germline, CDR1 SGHDT and CDR2 YYEEEE. CDR3 residues: CASSFLRRVDYGYTF. The CDR3 region has the DNA TGTGCCAGCAGCTTTCTCCGTCGTGTTGACTATGGCTACACCTTC.

The V call is TRBV27, the J call TRBJ2-7; possible D gene TRBD1, 5 bases. This CDR3 has 16 amino acids. Germline-derived CDR1 and CDR2 are MNHEY and SMNVEV (reference sequence). Trimming took 5 bases from V and 1 from J, leaving 18 bases between them. Written as DNA, the CDR3 is TGTGCCAGCAGTGACATGCCCAGGGATATTTCCTACGAGCAGTACTTC. This codes for CASSDMPRDISYEQYF.

The rearrangement uses TRBV18 and TRBJ2-5; 12 bases map to TRBD2. Germline V gene data show CDR1 as KGHSH and CDR2 as LQKENI. The CDR3 sequence is 15 residues long. Trimming at V came to 8 bases and at J to 5 bases, leaving 9 bases not matched to a gene. The DNA for the CDR3 is TGTGCCAGCATACTAGCGGGAGGCCCGGGGGAGACCCAGTACTTC. It yields the protein CASILAGGPGETQYF.

The chain uses TRBV28 and TRBJ1-6, with D maybe TRBD1 (6 bases). With 6 bases removed from V and 7 bases from J, the gap between germline ends came to 10 bases. Germline assignment: CDR1 MDHEN and CDR2 SYDVKM. The CDR3 is 13 residues long. As DNA, the CDR3 is TGTGCCAGCAGCCGGACAGTCAATTCACCCCTCCACTTT. This sequence encodes CASSRTVNSPLHF.

V gene TRBV28 combines with J gene TRBJ2-3, with TRBD2 as a possible D gene (6 bases). Germline CDR1 and CDR2: MDHEN and SYDVKM. The CDR3 totals 15 residues. V was pared by 6 bases and J by 0 bases, with 13 bases between. The CDR3 sequence: CASRGGALSTDTQYF. The CDR3 DNA reads TGTGCCAGCAGGGGGGGAGCGTTAAGCACAGATACGCAGTATTTT.

The CDR3 spells CSVEDLQGYYGYTF. For the CDR3, the DNA is TGCAGCGTTGAAGATCTACAGGGATACTATGGCTACACCTTC. This rearrangement joins TRBV29-1 to TRBJ1-2; D is perhaps TRBD1 (6 bases). The V and J ends lost 0 bases and 3 bases respectively, with 11 bases between them. Germline-derived CDR1 and CDR2 are SQVTM and ANQGSEA. The CDR3 is 14 residues long.

The V gene is TRBV28, the J gene TRBJ2-5, with D perhaps TRBD1 or TRBD2 (7 bases each). From germline, CDR1 is MDHEN and CDR2 SYDVKM. The CDR3 spans 19 residues. Trimming removed 1 base from V and 4 bases from J, with 25 bases in between. In DNA form, the CDR3 reads TGTGCCAGCAGTTTATTGGCAGGGGGGGGGACGGATACAAGAGAGACCCAGTACTTC. This sequence encodes CASSLLAGGGTDTRETQYF.

The V call is TRBV14, the J call TRBJ1-1, with D hard to call. There are 14 residues in the CDR3. Germline values: CDR1 SGHDN, CDR2 FVKESK. V was cut by 1 base and J by 1 base, with 7 bases left in between. The DNA for the CDR3 is TGTGCCAGCAGCCAAGGTTTGACGAACACTGAAGCTTTCTTT. Translated, it gives CASSQGLTNTEAFF.

V and J are TRBV6-5 and TRBJ1-2, with TRBD1 identical over 9 bases. Germline V gene data show CDR1 as MNHEY and CDR2 as SVGAGI. The CDR3 loop spans 14 amino acids. V was pared by 6 bases and J by 7 bases, with 9 bases of the junction left unmatched. Here the CDR3 DNA reads TGTGCCAGCAGGGAGGGACAGGGTGGAATTGGCTACACCTTC. It yields the protein CASREGQGGIGYTF.

V is TRBV6-6 and J is TRBJ1-6; a weak D match, TRBD1 (6 bases). Trimming shortened V by 6 bases and J by 6 bases, and 12 bases separated the two germline ends. The germline CDR1 and CDR2 sequences are MNHNY and SVGAGI (reference sequence). The CDR3 spans 14 residues. CDR3 sequence reads: CASRKSDSNSPLHF. The CDR3 DNA reads as TGTGCCAGCAGGAAATCGGACAGTAATTCACCCCTCCACTTT.

This clone was counted only a few times. This CDR3 is also generated by other DNA sequences in the sample. The chain links TRBV27 to TRBJ1-5, with D maybe TRBD1 (5 bases). This CDR3 contains 14 residues. Trimming took off 6 bases at V and 0 bases at J, with 9 bases between the two ends. Germline V gene lookup returns CDR1 MNHEY and CDR2 SMNVEV (reference sequence). CDR3 nucleotides: TGTGCCAGCAGGAGGGGAAATAGCAATCAGCCCCAGCATTTT. It codes for CASRRGNSNQPQHF.

A single count supports this clone. The chain recombines TRBV5-5 with TRBJ1-1; a possible D gene is TRBD1 (5 bases). Germline V gene data show CDR1 as SGHKS and CDR2 as YYEKEE (reference sequence). V lost 1 base and J lost 4, with 11 bases in between. The CDR3 consists of 14 residues. CDR3 protein: CASSLLTGPTEAFF. DNA of the CDR3: TGTGCCAGCAGCTTGCTCACAGGTCCCACTGAAGCTTTCTTT.

The chain is built from TRBV28 and TRBJ1-2, with TRBD1 identical over 12 bases. The junction had 8 bases not matched to a gene; V was cut back by 7 bases and J by 2 bases. Per the germline V gene, CDR1 is MDHEN and CDR2 is SYDVKM. The CDR3 runs 16 residues. CDR3 DNA sequence: TGTGCCAGCACCCCGGGACAGGGGGCGGGAAACTATGGCTACACCTTC. This codes for CASTPGQGAGNYGYTF.

The chain combines TRBV28 with TRBJ2-7, with TRBD2 matching over 7 bases. The length of the CDR3 is 13 residues. Trimming cost V 6 bases and J 1 base; bases outside gene matches: 3. Germline CDR1 is MDHEN and CDR2 is SYDVKM. The CDR3 loop reads CASRLAVSYEQYF. The CDR3 DNA sequence: TGTGCCAGCAGGCTAGCGGTTTCCTACGAGCAGTACTTC. Based on the CDR3 plus reference TRBV28 and TRBJ2-7, the full variable domain is DVKVTQSSRYLVKRTGEKVFLECVQDMDHENMFWYRQDPGLGLRLIYFSYDVKMKEKGDIPEGYSVSREKKERFSLILESASTNQTSMYLCASRLAVSYEQYFGPGTRLTVT.

This chain connects TRBV20-1 to TRBJ2-5, with D tentatively TRBD1 (6 bases). The CDR3 is 13 amino acids. Trimming removed 3 bases from V and 3 bases from J, with 11 bases in between. Germline assignment: CDR1 DFQATT and CDR2 SNEGSKA (reference sequence). CDR3 region: CSASSDRKETQYF. CDR3 nucleotides: TGCAGTGCTAGTTCTGACAGGAAAGAGACCCAGTACTTC.

The chain is built from TRBV7-9 and TRBJ1-4; D ambiguous. Germline V gene lookup returns CDR1 SEHNR and CDR2 FQNEAQ (reference sequence). V was trimmed by 5 bases and J by 6 bases, leaving 13 bases between them. CDR3 length: 14 residues. The CDR3 DNA reads as TGTGCCAGCAGCCCGGATAGGGTCGATGAAAAACTGTTTTTT. Its translation is CASSPDRVDEKLFF.